A few counts support the clone carrying this T cell receptor beta chain. Seattle cases were enrolled at active infection and followed longitudinally. Original processing methods: How many nucleated cells were present was estimated from reference gene primer amplification. Some clones are missing from TCRdb's copy, which holds only in-frame ones; the method was immunoSEQ multiplex PCR. V, J and clone size were drawn from that table, and D and trimming were deduced from the DNA. The table records a few hundred thousand clones, about 87% of them present only once. These data are taken from a study of blood T cell repertoires in COVID-19. The overall study: Acute-phase and convalescent COVID-19 samples originated in the United States, Italy and Spain.

Germline CDR1 SEHNR, CDR2 FQNEAQ (reference sequence). The V gene lost 7 bases and the J gene lost 3 bases, with 13 bases spanning the gap. CDR3 size: 14 residues. Sequencing was done on a sample of peripheral blood. This chain connects TRBV7-9 to TRBJ1-3, with a weak D call TRBD1 (5 bases). The TCR comes from a woman aged 45-65 years with COVID-19, enrolled during active disease. The CDR3 loop is CASTIGAGGNTIYF. CDR3 in DNA: TGTGCCAGCACTATAGGGGCAGGTGGAAACACCATATATTTT.